A few counts support the clone carrying this T cell receptor (beta chain). Its antigen is not identified. The CDR3 runs to 14 residues. V was cut by 5 bases and J by 3 bases, with 14 bases left in between. Germline-derived CDR1 and CDR2 are SGHTA and FQGNSA. This specimen belongs to a study of T cell repertoires in cytomegalovirus infection. TCRdb analysed the reads with MiXCR anew, one entry per CDR3 protein. The table shows approximately 160,000 distinct CDR3 sequences, with roughly 17% occurring only once. Whole-study results and caveats: Based on cumulative public TCR beta family frequency, carriers of CMV plus the relevant HLA were identified.

V usage is TRBV7-2 and J usage is TRBJ2-7; unclear D gene. The sequenced sample was CD8+ T cells from PBMCs. The receptor's source is a human donor in good health (CMV status not recorded). Some clones in this sample may be carry-over from other donors' samples. This CDR3 reads CASSPFPLNYEQYF. In nucleotides, the CDR3 is TGTGCCAGCAGCCCGTTTCCCCTGAACTACGAGCAGTACTTC.